These 4 T cell receptor beta chains came from one sample sequenced in a study of shared clonotypes between healthy human individuals. Profiling relied on immunoSEQ multiplex PCR, and the TCRdb table lists in-frame clones only, not all of them. This sample has about a million clones, with approximately 80% found just once. The specimen was memory CD4+ T cells from PBMCs. Subset here: CD45RA-negative fraction. The source of these receptors is a young man in good health. Some clones in this sample may be carry-over from other donors' samples.

The V call is TRBV14, the J call TRBJ2-4, with TRBD1 as a possible D gene (5 bases). Germline values: CDR1 SGHDN, CDR2 FVKESK. Between the trimmed V and J ends, which lost 6 bases and 1 base, there was a span of 13 bases. This CDR3 comprises 15 residues. As DNA, the CDR3 is TGTGCCAGCAGAAACCGCGCAGGGGCCAAAAACATTCAGTACTTC. It is translated as CASRNRAGAKNIQYF.

The J gene is TRBJ2-5, the V gene TRBV5-1; either TRBD1 or TRBD2 may fit D (5 bases each). The CDR3 is 15 amino acids. Germline V CDR1 and CDR2: SGHRS, YFSETQ. Trimming left V 5 bases short and J 1 base short, with 15 bases between. CDR3 in DNA: TGCGCCAGCAGTCTAGGCCATGGGGGCCAAGAGACCCAGTACTTC. Its translation is CASSLGHGGQETQYF.

The V and J genes are TRBV6-5 and TRBJ2-1; the D gene is possibly TRBD1 (6 bases). The V end was cut by 8 bases, the J end by 7 bases, with 18 bases between. CDR3 size: 14 residues. Germline V gene sequence: CDR1 MNHEY, CDR2 SVGAGI. The CDR3 sequence: CASESGQTKNEQFF. Written as DNA, the CDR3 is TGTGCCAGCGAGTCGGGACAAACTAAAAATGAGCAGTTCTTC.

This chain uses TRBV7-6 with TRBJ1-1; D is unresolved. Trimming took off 10 bases at V and 8 bases at J, with 17 bases between the two ends. The germline V gene has CDR1 SGHVS and CDR2 FNYEAQ. CDR3 length equals 12 residues. The CDR3 loop is CATHKPLNEAFF. In nucleotides, the CDR3 is TGTGCCACCCACAAGCCTTTAAACGAAGCTTTCTTT.